These 32 T cell receptor beta chains share one sample of origin, sequenced in a study of T cells after yellow fever vaccination. Using its own MiXCR run on the 5' RACE reads, TCRdb lists one record per CDR3 protein. This sample has 280,000 or so distinct CDR3 sequences, with approximately 8% found just once. Here the sequenced sample was CD4+ T cells sorted from PBMCs, taken 5 days after the yellow fever booster vaccination. Every receptor here comes from a man aged 18 to 29 who received the YFV17D yellow fever vaccine.

The rearrangement links TRBV6-5 to TRBJ1-1, with TRBD1 identical over 7 bases. V shed 7 bases and J 0 bases; nucleotides not matched to a gene: 14. CDR1 and CDR2 from the germline V gene are MNHEY and SVGAGI. CDR3 size: 17 residues. Here the CDR3 reads CASISIGGGGVNTEAFF. The CDR3, as DNA: TGTGCCAGCATCAGTATAGGGGGCGGAGGGGTGAACACTGAAGCTTTCTTT.

This clonotype was detected only a few times. The J gene is TRBJ1-5, the V gene TRBV7-2, with unresolved D. The CDR3 loop spans 16 amino acids. Per germline, CDR1 SGHTA and CDR2 FQGNSA. With 5 bases removed from V and 2 bases from J, the gap between germline ends came to 16 bases. Here the CDR3 DNA reads TGTGCCAGCAGCCCCCAAATAGGGTGGGGCAATCAGCCCCAGCATTTT. Its protein is CASSPQIGWGNQPQHF.

This clonotype was observed a handful of times. This CDR3 is CASSLLTTPYNEQFF. The CDR3 nucleotides read TGTGCCAGCAGCCTCCTCACGACACCTTACAATGAGCAGTTCTTC. The chain recombines TRBV11-2 with TRBJ2-1, with D unclear. The CDR3 is 15 amino acids. V gave up 5 bases and J gave up 4 bases, with 15 bases separating them. The germline CDR1 and CDR2 sequences are SGHAT and FQNNGV. The full variable domain, with the rest looked up from reference TRBV11-2 and TRBJ2-1, is EAGVAQSPRYKIIEKRQSVAFWCNPISGHATLYWYQQILGQGPKLLIQFQNNGVVDDSQLPKDRFSAERLKGVDSTLKIQPAKLEDSAVYLCASSLLTTPYNEQFFGPGTRLTVL.

This chain uses TRBV6-6 with TRBJ1-6; D ambiguous. Germline CDR1 reads MNHNY; CDR2 reads SVGAGI (reference sequence). The CDR3 is made up of 13 amino acids. Trimming took 4 bases from V and 7 from J, leaving 8 bases between them. CDR3 protein: CASSFKTNSPLHF. CDR3 sequence (DNA): TGTGCCAGCAGTTTCAAGACAAATTCACCCCTCCACTTT.

The V call is TRBV20-1, the J call TRBJ1-3; weak D call: TRBD1 (5 bases). Germline lookup yields CDR1 DFQATT and CDR2 SNEGSKA (reference sequence). CDR3 length equals 19 residues. Trimming removed 0 bases from V and 0 bases from J, with 21 bases in between. CDR3 in DNA: TGCAGTGCTAGAGATCGAGGTGGACCCAGACAGAGCTCTGGAAACACCATATATTTT. Its translation is CSARDRGGPRQSSGNTIYF.

V is TRBV11-2 and J is TRBJ2-3; 7 bases line up with TRBD1. The CDR3 is 15 residues long. The germline V gene has CDR1 SGHAT and CDR2 FQNNGV. V dropped 5 bases and J dropped 4; count of bases not matched to a gene: 9. The CDR3 protein is CASSQGTVFPDTQYF. The CDR3 DNA is TGTGCCAGCAGCCAAGGGACAGTATTTCCAGATACGCAGTATTTT.

This sequence joins TRBV6-5 and TRBJ2-7; TRBD2 aligns across 9 bases. The germline gives CDR1 MNHEY, CDR2 SVGAGI. There are 15 residues in the CDR3. V gave up 2 bases and J gave up 3 bases; unmatched junction bases: 5. CDR3 sequence: CASSYKPSGDYEQYV. The CDR3, as DNA: TGTGCCAGCAGTTACAAGCCTAGCGGGGACTACGAGCAGTACGTC.

CDR3 amino acids: CASSLGTNSPLHF. In nucleotides, the CDR3 is TGTGCCAGCAGCTTAGGGACAAATTCACCCCTCCACTTT. The V gene is TRBV7-9, the J gene TRBJ1-6; tentative D call: TRBD1 (5 bases). In germline, CDR1 is SEHNR, CDR2 FQNEAQ (reference sequence). Trimming stripped 1 base from V and 7 bases from J, with 5 bases between. The CDR3 is 13 amino acids.

In this sample, this clonotype turned up a few times. The rearrangement uses TRBV12-3 or TRBV12-4 and TRBJ1-6; tentative D call: TRBD1 (5 bases). The CDR3 is made up of 13 amino acids. Deletions cut 5 bases from V and 10 bases from J, with 12 bases between. The CDR3 DNA follows: TGTGCCAGCAGTCTAGAGGAGGGGTCACCCCTCCACTTT. It codes for CASSLEEGSPLHF.

This clonotype was counted only a few times. The rearrangement uses TRBV3-1 and TRBJ2-5, with 8 bases matching TRBD1. After removal of 4 bases from V and 5 bases from J, the junction contained 9 bases not matched to a gene. This CDR3 comprises 15 residues. Germline CDR1 is LGHDT and CDR2 is YNNKEL (reference sequence). CDR3 residues: CASSRPGQGRETQYF. The CDR3 DNA follows: TGTGCCAGCAGCCGCCCTGGACAGGGCCGCGAGACCCAGTACTTC.

The rearrangement joins TRBV19 to TRBJ2-1; tentative D call: TRBD1 (5 bases). The CDR3 runs to 16 residues. Germline V lookup: CDR1 LNHDA, CDR2 SQIVND (reference sequence). Trimming took 2 bases from V and 0 from J, leaving 11 bases between them. CDR3 residues: CASSIQGRSSYNEQFF. Here the CDR3 DNA reads TGTGCCAGTAGTATACAGGGCCGGAGCTCCTACAATGAGCAGTTCTTC.

This clonotype was counted a few times. The rearrangement links TRBV4-3 to TRBJ2-7; D remains unclear. Trimming took off 3 bases at V and 0 bases at J, with 9 bases between the two ends. Germline assignment: CDR1 LGHNA and CDR2 YSLEER. The CDR3 extends over 14 amino acids. DNA of the CDR3: TGCGCCAGCAGCCACCCCACATGCTCCTACGAGCAGTACGTC. It is translated as CASSHPTCSYEQYV.

This clonotype was seen only a few times. The chain recombines TRBV7-2 with TRBJ2-3, with 12 bases that match TRBD2. Germline values: CDR1 SGHTA, CDR2 FQGNSA. J was trimmed by 4 bases and V by 5 bases; bases with no gene match: 4. The CDR3 is 15 amino acids. The DNA of the CDR3 is TGTGCCAGCAGCCCCTCTAGCGGGGGGGCAGATACGCAGTATTTT. This gives the protein CASSPSSGGADTQYF.

The chain recombines TRBV9 with TRBJ2-1; TRBD1 might be the D (6 bases). The CDR3 is 16 residues long. The V and J ends lost 2 bases and 2 bases respectively, with 14 bases between them. Germline V gene data show CDR1 as SGDLS and CDR2 as YYNGEE. The CDR3 protein is CASSVQGNSPYNEQFF. The CDR3 DNA reads TGTGCCAGCAGCGTTCAGGGGAACTCCCCCTACAATGAGCAGTTCTTC.

The sample holds a few counts of this clonotype. This chain links TRBV4-3 with TRBJ2-5; 9 nucleotides match TRBD2. V gave up 1 base and J gave up 0 bases; unmatched junction bases: 3. Germline CDR1 LGHNA, CDR2 YSLEER. CDR3 length equals 16 residues. CDR3 sequence reads: CASSQGSGGHQETQYF. In DNA form, the CDR3 reads TGCGCCAGCAGCCAAGGTAGCGGGGGTCACCAAGAGACCCAGTACTTC.

J is TRBJ2-3 and V is TRBV6-5, with D possibly being TRBD1 or TRBD2 (5 bases each). The CDR3 runs to 12 residues. V dropped 7 bases and J dropped 3 bases, with 8 bases sitting between them. Germline V CDR1 and CDR2: MNHEY, SVGAGI. The CDR3: CASKGTTDTQYF. The CDR3 DNA is TGTGCCAGCAAGGGGACGACAGATACGCAGTATTTT.

This chain links TRBV20-1 with TRBJ1-6, with D unresolved. The ends were cut back, 1 base at V and 4 bases at J, with 5 bases in the middle. CDR3 length: 13 residues. Germline V lookup: CDR1 DFQATT, CDR2 SNEGSKA (reference sequence). The CDR3 nucleotides read TGCAGTGCTAGAGTCGGGTATAATTCACCCCTCCACTTT. Protein: CSARVGYNSPLHF.

This clonotype was picked up a small number of times. The chain couples TRBV7-2 to TRBJ2-3; 7 nucleotides agree with TRBD1. CDR3 length: 16 amino acids. Germline lookup yields CDR1 SGHTA and CDR2 FQGNSA. The V segment lost 5 bases and the J segment 2 bases; nucleotides outside the gene matches: 10. The CDR3 bases are TGTGCCAGCAGCAAGGGGGCCTTAGTTCCCACAGATACGCAGTATTTT. This translates into CASSKGALVPTDTQYF.

This clonotype was observed a few times. This chain links TRBV2 with TRBJ2-5; TRBD1 matches at 9 bases. V lost 6 bases and J lost 4; bases outside the gene matches: 9. The germline V gene has CDR1 SNHLY and CDR2 FYNNEI. The CDR3 spans 15 residues. DNA for the CDR3: TGTGCCAGCAGCGCCGGGACAGGGTCAGCAGAGACCCAGTACTTC. As protein: CASSAGTGSAETQYF.

This clonotype has at least ten counts. The genes are TRBV11-2 and TRBJ1-1, with D possibly TRBD1 on 5 matching bases. V lost 5 bases, J lost 8 bases, and 15 bases lay in between. The CDR3 covers 13 residues. Looked up from germline, CDR1 is SGHAT and CDR2 is FQNNGV. CDR3 DNA: TGTGCCAGCAGCCTTTCTCGTGGGGGAGAAGCTTTCTTT. This sequence encodes CASSLSRGGEAFF.

This clonotype was picked up many times. The rearrangement joins TRBV5-1 to TRBJ2-7; D gene ambiguous. Germline V gene lookup returns CDR1 SGHRS and CDR2 YFSETQ. The CDR3 extends over 10 amino acids. V was clipped by 7 bases and J by 4 bases, with 6 bases between them. The CDR3 DNA reads as TGCGCCAGCGGAGTATACGAGCAGTACTTC. Its translation is CASGVYEQYF. Complete variable domain (other parts from reference TRBV5-1 and TRBJ2-7): KAGVTQTPRYLIKTRGQQVTLSCSPISGHRSVSWYQQTPGQGLQFLFEYFSETQRNKGNFPGRFSGRQFSNSRSEMNVSTLELGDSALYLCASGVYEQYFGPGTRLTVT.

This chain joins TRBV18 and TRBJ1-2; no firm D call. Trimming left V 2 bases short and J 9 bases short, with 19 bases between. The CDR3 runs 15 residues. Germline loops: CDR1 KGHSH, CDR2 LQKENI. The CDR3 region is CASSPGRPPLSSYTF. Written as DNA, the CDR3 is TGTGCCAGCTCACCAGGGAGACCTCCACTGTCGAGCTACACCTTC.

This chain joins TRBV3-1 and TRBJ1-6, with D hard to call. The CDR3 contains 14 residues. V lost 3 bases and J 0 bases, leaving 3 bases between the germline ends. Germline CDR1 LGHDT, CDR2 YNNKEL (reference sequence). The CDR3 bases are TGTGCCAGCAGCCACAGCTCCTATAATTCACCCCTCCACTTT. Protein product: CASSHSSYNSPLHF.

The chain recombines TRBV3-1 with TRBJ2-5, with TRBD1 matching 11 bases. This CDR3 is 17 amino acids long. V shed 4 bases and J 5 bases; nucleotides not matched to a gene: 12. Germline CDR1 is LGHDT and CDR2 is YNNKEL (reference sequence). The CDR3 region has the DNA TGTGCCAGCAGCCCCCCCGGGACAGGGGGTTATTGGGAGACCCAGTACTTC. It yields the protein CASSPPGTGGYWETQYF.

This clonotype was seen more than once but under ten times. The chain links TRBV5-1 to TRBJ2-5; 7 bases are shared with TRBD2. From germline, CDR1 is SGHRS and CDR2 YFSETQ. The CDR3 is 15 amino acids. Trimming removed 0 bases from V and 8 bases from J; junction bases left unmatched: 10. This chain's CDR3 is CASSLEAGVGTTQYF. The CDR3 bases are TGCGCCAGCAGCTTGGAGGCGGGGGTTGGTACAACCCAGTACTTC. The whole variable domain, remainder taken from reference TRBV5-1 and TRBJ2-5, is KAGVTQTPRYLIKTRGQQVTLSCSPISGHRSVSWYQQTPGQGLQFLFEYFSETQRNKGNFPGRFSGRQFSNSRSEMNVSTLELGDSALYLCASSLEAGVGTTQYFGPGTRLLVL.

This clonotype came up a few times. The chain couples TRBV27 to TRBJ2-2, with 10 bases matching TRBD1. With V trimmed by 3 bases and J by 8 bases, 9 bases remained unmatched. This CDR3 region has 16 residues. Looked up from germline, CDR1 is MNHEY and CDR2 is SMNVEV (reference sequence). The chain's CDR3 is CASSLAGQGILGELFF. CDR3 DNA sequence: TGTGCCAGCAGTTTGGCGGGACAGGGGATTTTGGGGGAGCTGTTTTTT.

Remarks on this clonotype: Compared with germline, one end of the junction differs, possibly owing to a read error. The chain carries TRBV12-3 or TRBV12-4 and TRBJ1-1; perhaps TRBD1 as D (6 bases). The CDR3 is 12 residues long. CDR3 coding DNA: TGTGTCAGCAGTTTACAGGGCCCTGAAGCTTTCTTT. It translates to CVSSLQGPEAFF.

This clonotype was detected only a few times. The J gene is TRBJ2-5, the V gene TRBV5-1; TRBD2 agrees at 9 bases. The CDR3 is 13 amino acids. Germline values: CDR1 SGHRS, CDR2 YFSETQ. V was clipped by 5 bases and J by 4 bases; unmatched bases: 3. CDR3 sequence: CASSYSGGETQYF. The CDR3 coding sequence is TGCGCCAGCAGTTATAGCGGGGGAGAGACCCAGTACTTC.

Note on this clonotype: Without the conserved terminal phenylalanine or tryptophan, this CDR3 likely stems from a read error. The chain joins TRBV4-3 to TRBJ2-5; 8 nucleotides agree with TRBD2. Germline CDR1 is LGHNA and CDR2 is YSLEER. The CDR3 is 15 amino acids. V lost 2 bases to trimming and J lost 5 bases; unmatched junction nucleotides: 7. This CDR3 is CASSQTGLAGETQYS. The DNA for the CDR3 is TGCGCCAGCAGCCAAACTGGACTAGCTGGCGAGACCCAGTACTCC.

The table lists this clonotype with many counts. The chain employs TRBV29-1 and TRBJ2-3; no clear D. V shed 4 bases and J shed 0 bases, with 11 bases lying between them. The CDR3 sequence is 14 residues long. Germline V gene sequence: CDR1 SQVTM, CDR2 ANQGSEA. This CDR3 reads CSVGVSVSTDTQYF. CDR3 nucleotide sequence: TGCAGCGTTGGGGTCAGCGTAAGCACAGATACGCAGTATTTT.

The V gene is TRBV20-1, the J gene TRBJ1-5, with TRBD1 matching over 11 bases. J gave up 3 bases and V 1 base, and 8 bases lay outside the gene matches. The length of the CDR3 is 17 residues. Germline V CDR1 and CDR2: DFQATT, SNEGSKA (reference sequence). The CDR3 DNA is TGCAGTGCTAGAGGGGGACAGGGGGTCGCACTCAATCAGCCCCAGCATTTT. This codes for CSARGGQGVALNQPQHF.

V and J are TRBV6-2 or TRBV6-3 and TRBJ2-7, with D possibly being TRBD2 (6 bases). Germline V gene lookup returns CDR1 MNHEY and CDR2 SVGEGT. Trimming pared 3 bases from V and 5 bases from J, leaving 14 bases between. The CDR3 runs 14 residues. CDR3: CASSYGDGLNEQYF. CDR3 nucleotides: TGTGCCAGCAGTTATGGGGACGGACTAAACGAGCAGTACTTC.